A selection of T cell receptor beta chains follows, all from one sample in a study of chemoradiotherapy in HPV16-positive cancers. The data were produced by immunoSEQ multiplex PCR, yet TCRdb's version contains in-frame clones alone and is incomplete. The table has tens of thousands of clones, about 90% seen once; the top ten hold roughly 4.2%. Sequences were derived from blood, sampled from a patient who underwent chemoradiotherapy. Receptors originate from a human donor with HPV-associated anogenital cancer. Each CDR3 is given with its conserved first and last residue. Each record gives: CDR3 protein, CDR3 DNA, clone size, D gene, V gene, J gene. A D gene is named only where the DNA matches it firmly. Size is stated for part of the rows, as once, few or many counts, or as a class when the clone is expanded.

CDR3: CASSLTTYEQYF
DNA: TGTGCCAGCAGCCTTACTACCTACGAGCAGTACTTC
size: NA
D: NA
V: TRBV11-2
J: TRBJ2-7

CDR3: CASSAWTSGSLSYNEQFF
DNA: TGTGCCAGTAGCGCCTGGACTAGCGGGAGCCTCTCCTACAATGAGCAGTTCTTC
size: NA
D: TRBD2
V: TRBV19
J: TRBJ2-1

CDR3: CASSQEGSLAGVNEQFF
DNA: TGTGCCAGCAGCCAAGAGGGCTCACTAGCGGGAGTCAATGAGCAGTTCTTC
size: NA
D: TRBD2
V: TRBV5-4
J: TRBJ2-1

CDR3: CASRSLSNQPQHF
DNA: TGTGCCAGCAGAAGCTTGAGCAATCAGCCCCAGCATTTT
size: NA
D: NA
V: TRBV6-5
J: TRBJ1-5

CDR3: CASSYRTGGSFQPQHF
DNA: TGTGCCAGCAGCTATCGGACAGGGGGTAGTTTTCAGCCCCAGCATTTT
size: NA
D: TRBD1
V: TRBV5-8
J: TRBJ1-5

CDR3: CASSLGGSSYNEQFF
DNA: TGTGCCAGCAGCTTGGGAGGGAGCTCCTACAATGAGCAGTTCTTC
size: NA
D: NA
V: TRBV5-4
J: TRBJ2-1

CDR3: CASSWGQKETQYF
DNA: TGTGCCAGCAGCTGGGGACAGAAAGAGACCCAGTACTTC
size: NA
D: TRBD1
V: TRBV7-8
J: TRBJ2-5

CDR3: CASSVNYGYTF
DNA: TGTGCCAGTAGTGTTAACTATGGCTACACCTTC
size: NA
D: NA
V: TRBV19
J: TRBJ1-2

CDR3: CATSRDPDRVGGYTF
DNA: TGTGCCACCAGCAGAGATCCGGACAGGGTAGGGGGCTACACCTTC
size: NA
D: TRBD1
V: TRBV15
J: TRBJ1-2

CDR3: CASSGLAGRSYNEQFF
DNA: TGTGCCAGCAGTGGTTTAGCGGGACGCTCCTACAATGAGCAGTTCTTC
size: NA
D: TRBD2
V: TRBV6-4
J: TRBJ2-1

CDR3: CASDEGNTEAFF
DNA: TGTGCCAGCGACGAGGGAAACACTGAAGCTTTCTTT
size: NA
D: NA
V: TRBV28
J: TRBJ1-1

CDR3: CASSLVTDYNEQFF
DNA: TGCGCCAGCAGCTTGGTGACAGATTACAATGAGCAGTTCTTC
size: NA
D: NA
V: TRBV5-1
J: TRBJ2-1

CDR3: CASSYLVQGYNEQFF
DNA: TGTGCCAGCAGTTACCTAGTACAGGGCTACAATGAGCAGTTCTTC
size: NA
D: NA
V: TRBV6-6
J: TRBJ2-1

CDR3: CASSLGAGGPNTGELFF
DNA: TGCGCCAGCAGCTTGGGGGCGGGAGGGCCGAACACCGGGGAGCTGTTTTTT
size: NA
D: TRBD2
V: TRBV5-1
J: TRBJ2-2

CDR3: CASSVGQGALDEQYF
DNA: TGTGCCAGCAGTGTCGGACAGGGGGCGTTGGACGAGCAGTACTTC
size: NA
D: TRBD1
V: TRBV6-1
J: TRBJ2-7

CDR3: CASSPIGNAEAFF
DNA: TGTGCCAGCAGCCCGATCGGGAATGCTGAAGCTTTCTTT
size: NA
D: NA
V: TRBV11-2
J: TRBJ1-1

CDR3: CASRDTGGTGNTIYF
DNA: TGCGCCAGCAGAGATACAGGGGGAACTGGAAACACCATATATTTT
size: NA
D: TRBD1
V: TRBV5-1
J: TRBJ1-3

CDR3: CASSPSGEITYEQYF
DNA: TGCGCCAGTTCGCCGTCAGGGGAAATAACCTACGAGCAGTACTTC
size: NA
D: NA
V: TRBV5-1
J: TRBJ2-7

CDR3: CASREGQSDGNTIYF
DNA: TGCGCCAGCAGGGAGGGACAGTCGGATGGAAACACCATATATTTT
size: NA
D: TRBD1
V: TRBV5-1
J: TRBJ1-3

CDR3: CAWRWQFETQYF
DNA: TGTGCCTGGAGATGGCAGTTTGAGACCCAGTACTTC
size: NA
D: NA
V: TRBV30
J: TRBJ2-5

CDR3: CASSSVEAGLFTDTQYF
DNA: TGTGCCAGCAGTTCCGTAGAGGCGGGGCTATTCACAGATACGCAGTATTTT
size: NA
D: NA
V: TRBV28
J: TRBJ2-3

CDR3: CASSPLRETYNEQFF
DNA: TGTGCCAGTAGCCCCTTACGGGAGACCTACAATGAGCAGTTCTTC
size: NA
D: NA
V: TRBV19
J: TRBJ2-1

CDR3: CASSLPGTGVKAFF
DNA: TGTGCCAGCAGTTTGCCTGGGACAGGGGTAAAAGCTTTCTTT
size: NA
D: TRBD1
V: TRBV28
J: TRBJ1-1

CDR3: CASTTTESSYEQYF
DNA: TGTGCCAGCACTACGACGGAGAGCTCCTACGAGCAGTACTTC
size: NA
D: NA
V: TRBV7-8
J: TRBJ2-7

CDR3: CASSVRGDNEKLFF
DNA: TGTGCCAGCAGCGTCAGGGGGGATAATGAAAAACTGTTTTTT
size: NA
D: TRBD1
V: TRBV6-6
J: TRBJ1-4

CDR3: CASSRQGNTEAFF
DNA: TGTGCCAGTAGTCGACAGGGGAACACTGAAGCTTTCTTT
size: NA
D: TRBD1
V: TRBV19
J: TRBJ1-1

CDR3: CASSLAIGASSGNTIYF
DNA: TGTGCCAGCAGCTTAGCAATTGGGGCCTCCTCTGGAAACACCATATATTTT
size: NA
D: NA
V: TRBV11-2
J: TRBJ1-3

CDR3: CASSYLQGAGPSGAFF
DNA: TGTGCCAGCAGTTACCTGCAGGGGGCCGGCCCCTCGGGAGCTTTCTTT
size: NA
D: TRBD1
V: TRBV6-6
J: TRBJ1-1

CDR3: CASSRELRYSDTQYF
DNA: TGTGCCAGCAGCCGCGAACTTCGATATTCAGATACGCAGTATTTT
size: NA
D: NA
V: TRBV4-2
J: TRBJ2-3

CDR3: CASSLVGLAVFTDTQYF
DNA: TGTGCCAGCAGCTTAGTTGGACTAGCGGTATTCACAGATACGCAGTATTTT
size: NA
D: TRBD2
V: TRBV7-9
J: TRBJ2-3

CDR3: CASSQDSGLANEQYF
DNA: TGCGCCAGCAGCCAAGATAGCGGGCTAGCCAACGAGCAGTACTTC
size: NA
D: TRBD2
V: TRBV4-1
J: TRBJ2-7

CDR3: CASSEGDLDYEQYF
DNA: TGTGCCAGCAGTGAAGGGGATCTCGACTACGAGCAGTACTTC
size: NA
D: NA
V: TRBV2
J: TRBJ2-7

CDR3: CASRATGNNSPLHF
DNA: TGTGCCAGCAGGGCGACAGGGAATAATTCACCCCTCCACTTT
size: NA
D: TRBD1
V: TRBV6-1
J: TRBJ1-6

CDR3: CASSETAARAYEQYF
DNA: TGTGCCAGCAGTGAAACGGCAGCTAGGGCCTACGAGCAGTACTTC
size: NA
D: NA
V: TRBV6-1
J: TRBJ2-7

CDR3: CASHRDPSGNTIYF
DNA: TGTGCCAGCCACAGGGACCCCTCTGGAAACACCATATATTTT
size: NA
D: NA
V: TRBV6-5
J: TRBJ1-3

CDR3: CASSRDYEQFF
DNA: TGTGCCAGCAGCCGGGACTATGAGCAGTTCTTC
size: NA
D: NA
V: TRBV5-6
J: TRBJ2-1

CDR3: CASSLERLRRPEAFF
DNA: TGTGCCAGCAGCTTGGAACGGCTCAGGCGCCCTGAAGCTTTCTTT
size: NA
D: NA
V: TRBV5-6
J: TRBJ1-1

CDR3: CASSRHTGGGNTEAFF
DNA: TGTGCCAGCAGCCGACACACAGGGGGCGGAAACACTGAAGCTTTCTTT
size: NA
D: TRBD1
V: TRBV11-1
J: TRBJ1-1

CDR3: CASSPWDLANTGELFF
DNA: TGTGCCAGCTCACCATGGGACCTAGCGAACACCGGGGAGCTGTTTTTT
size: NA
D: NA
V: TRBV18
J: TRBJ2-2

CDR3: CASSFGPVETQYF
DNA: TGTGCCAGCAGTTTTGGGCCCGTCGAGACCCAGTACTTC
size: NA
D: NA
V: TRBV27
J: TRBJ2-5

CDR3: CASRRTGDNEKLFF
DNA: TGTGCCAGCAGGAGGACAGGGGATAATGAAAAACTGTTTTTT
size: NA
D: TRBD1
V: TRBV6-1
J: TRBJ1-4

CDR3: CASSAGQAPHEQYF
DNA: TGTGCCAGTAGTGCCGGACAGGCCCCCCACGAGCAGTACTTC
size: few
D: TRBD1
V: TRBV19
J: TRBJ2-7